Detailed here is one TCR beta chain. This entry comes from a study of T cell changes during pregnancy in multiple sclerosis. V shed 4 bases and J shed 4 bases, with 11 bases lying between them. Per germline, CDR1 MDHEN and CDR2 SYDVKM. The CDR3 contains 13 residues. TCRdb's copy holds only in-frame clones and misses some; the assay was immunoSEQ multiplex PCR. The profile shows roughly 40,000 clones, about 91% of them singletons. Sample: CD4+ T cells from peripheral blood mononuclear cells, taken in the second trimester of pregnancy. The sequence was collected from a female donor in good health, enrolled as a control in a pregnancy study. The rearrangement joins TRBV28 to TRBJ2-7, with a tentative D call TRBD1 (5 bases). The CDR3: CASSWQGWYEQYF. CDR3 nucleotides: TGTGCCAGCAGTTGGCAGGGCTGGTACGAGCAGTACTTC.